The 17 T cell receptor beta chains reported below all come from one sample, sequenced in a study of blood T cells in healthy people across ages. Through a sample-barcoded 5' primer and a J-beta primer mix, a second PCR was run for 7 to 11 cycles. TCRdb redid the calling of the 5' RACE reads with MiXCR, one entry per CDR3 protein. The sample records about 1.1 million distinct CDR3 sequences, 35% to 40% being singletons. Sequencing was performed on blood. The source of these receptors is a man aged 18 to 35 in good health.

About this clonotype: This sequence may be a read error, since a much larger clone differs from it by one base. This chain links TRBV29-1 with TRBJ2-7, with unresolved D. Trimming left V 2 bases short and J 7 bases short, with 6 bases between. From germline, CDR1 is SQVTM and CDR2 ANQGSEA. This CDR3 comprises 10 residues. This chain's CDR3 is CSVEMNEQYF. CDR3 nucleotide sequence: TGCAGCGTTGAAATGAATGAGCAGTACTTC.

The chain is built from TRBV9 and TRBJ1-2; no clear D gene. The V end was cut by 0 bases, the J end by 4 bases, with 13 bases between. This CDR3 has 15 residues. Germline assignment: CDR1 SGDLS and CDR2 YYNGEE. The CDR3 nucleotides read TGTGCCAGCAGCGTAGGTAGGGAAGAAAGCTATGGCTACACCTTC. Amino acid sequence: CASSVGREESYGYTF.

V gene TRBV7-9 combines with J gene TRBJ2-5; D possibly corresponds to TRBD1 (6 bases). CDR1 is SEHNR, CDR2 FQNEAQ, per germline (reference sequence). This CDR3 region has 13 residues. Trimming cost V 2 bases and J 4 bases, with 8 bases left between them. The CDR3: CASSLLQGETQYF. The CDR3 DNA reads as TGTGCCAGCAGCTTACTACAGGGAGAGACCCAGTACTTC.

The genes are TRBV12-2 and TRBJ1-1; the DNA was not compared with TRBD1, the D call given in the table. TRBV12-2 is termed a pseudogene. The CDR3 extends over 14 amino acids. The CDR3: CASRFRDRDTEAFF. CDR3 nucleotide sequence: TGTGCAAGTCGCTTCCGGGACAGGGACACTGAAGCTTTCTTT.

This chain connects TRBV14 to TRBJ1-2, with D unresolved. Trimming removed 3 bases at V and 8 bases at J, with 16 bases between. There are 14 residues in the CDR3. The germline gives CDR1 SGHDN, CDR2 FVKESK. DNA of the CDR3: TGTGCCAGCAGCCATTCTTATGGAGGGAACGGCTACACCTTC. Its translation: CASSHSYGGNGYTF.

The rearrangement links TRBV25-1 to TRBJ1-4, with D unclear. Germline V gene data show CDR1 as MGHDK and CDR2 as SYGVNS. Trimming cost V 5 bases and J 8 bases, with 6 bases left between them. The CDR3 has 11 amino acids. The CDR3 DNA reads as TGTGCCAGCAGTCAGAGGGAAAAACTGTTTTTT. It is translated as CASSQREKLFF.

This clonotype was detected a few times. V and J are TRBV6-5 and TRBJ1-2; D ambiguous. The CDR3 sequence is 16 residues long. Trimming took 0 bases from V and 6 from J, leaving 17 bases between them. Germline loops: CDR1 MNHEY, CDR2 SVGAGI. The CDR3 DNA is TGTGCCAGCAGTTACTCAAACATAAGGGATGGGAATGGCTACACCTTC. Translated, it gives CASSYSNIRDGNGYTF.

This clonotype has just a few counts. The CDR3 spells CASSPTPVGYNEQFF. The CDR3 region has the DNA TGCGCCAGCAGCCCTACTCCTGTGGGGTACAATGAGCAGTTCTTC. The chain joins TRBV4-3 to TRBJ2-1; D gene uncertain. The CDR3 loop spans 15 amino acids. Per germline, CDR1 LGHNA and CDR2 YSLEER. V was shortened by 4 bases and J by 4 bases, with 14 bases between the two germline ends.

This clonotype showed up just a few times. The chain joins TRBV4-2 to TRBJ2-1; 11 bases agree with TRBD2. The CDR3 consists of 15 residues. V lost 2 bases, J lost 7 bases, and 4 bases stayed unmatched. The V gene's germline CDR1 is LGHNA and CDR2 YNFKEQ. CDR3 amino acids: CASSQRVAGGNEQFF. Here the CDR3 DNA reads TGTGCCAGCAGCCAAAGGGTAGCGGGGGGGAATGAGCAGTTCTTC.

The CDR3 DNA reads as TGTGCCAGCAGCCCCAGACCGCTCCCGGACACTGAAGCTTTCTTT. As protein: CASSPRPLPDTEAFF. The chain employs TRBV7-9 and TRBJ1-1, with D uncertain. Trimming left V 5 bases short and J 3 bases short, with 16 bases between. CDR1 and CDR2 (germline): SEHNR, FQNEAQ (reference sequence). The CDR3 consists of 15 residues.

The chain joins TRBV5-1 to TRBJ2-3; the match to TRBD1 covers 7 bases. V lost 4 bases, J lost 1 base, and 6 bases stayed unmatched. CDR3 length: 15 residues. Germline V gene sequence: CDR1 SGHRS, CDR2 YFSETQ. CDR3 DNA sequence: TGCGCCAGCAGCATCCAGGGGGTTGGCACAGATACGCAGTATTTT. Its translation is CASSIQGVGTDTQYF.

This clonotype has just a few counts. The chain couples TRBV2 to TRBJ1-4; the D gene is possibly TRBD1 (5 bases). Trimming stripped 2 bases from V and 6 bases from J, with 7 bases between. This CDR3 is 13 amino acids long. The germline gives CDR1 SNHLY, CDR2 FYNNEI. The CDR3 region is CASSERRDEKLFF. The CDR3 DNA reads TGTGCCAGCAGTGAACGCAGGGATGAAAAACTGTTTTTT.

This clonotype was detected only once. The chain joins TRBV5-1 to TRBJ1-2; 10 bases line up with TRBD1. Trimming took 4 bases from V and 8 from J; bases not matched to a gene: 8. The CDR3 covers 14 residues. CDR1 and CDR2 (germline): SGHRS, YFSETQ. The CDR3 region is CASSETGGDRGYTF. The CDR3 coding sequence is TGCGCCAGCAGCGAGACAGGGGGCGATAGGGGCTACACCTTC.

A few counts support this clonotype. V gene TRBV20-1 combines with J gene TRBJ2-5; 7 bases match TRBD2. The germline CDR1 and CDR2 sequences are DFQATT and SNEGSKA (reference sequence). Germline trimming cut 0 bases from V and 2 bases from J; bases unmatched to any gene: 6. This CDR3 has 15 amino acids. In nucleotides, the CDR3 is TGCAGTGCTAGAGATTCCCAGCGGGGACAAGAGACCCAGTACTTC. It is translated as CSARDSQRGQETQYF.

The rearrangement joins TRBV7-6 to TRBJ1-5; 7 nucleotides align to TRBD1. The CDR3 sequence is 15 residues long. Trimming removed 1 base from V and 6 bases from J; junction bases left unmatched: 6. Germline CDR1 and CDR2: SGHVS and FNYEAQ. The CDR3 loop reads CASSLEGGRVQPQHF. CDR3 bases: TGTGCCAGCAGCTTAGAAGGGGGCAGGGTTCAGCCCCAGCATTTT.

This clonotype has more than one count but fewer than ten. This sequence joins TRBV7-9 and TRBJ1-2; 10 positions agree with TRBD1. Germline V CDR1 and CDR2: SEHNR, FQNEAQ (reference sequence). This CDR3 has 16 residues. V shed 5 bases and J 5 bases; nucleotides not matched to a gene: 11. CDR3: CASSKGPGTGVYGYTF. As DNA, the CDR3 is TGTGCCAGCAGCAAAGGGCCAGGGACAGGGGTATATGGCTACACCTTC.

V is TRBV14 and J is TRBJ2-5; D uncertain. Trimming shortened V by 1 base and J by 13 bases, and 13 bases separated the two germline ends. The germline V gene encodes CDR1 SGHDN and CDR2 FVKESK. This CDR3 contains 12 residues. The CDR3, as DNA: TGTGCCAGCAGCCAAGGTCTAGAGTTACGGTACTTC. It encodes CASSQGLELRYF.